A single sample is the source of the 2 T cell receptor beta chains below, sequenced in a study of CD8+CD57+ T cells in acquired aplastic anemia. TCR beta VDJ and CDR3 profiles were obtained from a genomic DNA template. MiXCR, run by TCRdb on the reads, gives a single entry per CDR3 protein. The sample contains 120,000 or so distinct CDR3 sequences, more than 40% of which appear only once. Sequencing was carried out using sorted CD4+, CD8+, or CD8+CD57+ T cells (not recorded which) from PBMCs. These receptors all come from a human donor in good health, serving as a control.

This clonotype occurred many times. The chain links TRBV7-9 to TRBJ1-2; TRBD1 matches at 7 bases. The junction had 12 bases not matched to a gene; V was cut back by 0 bases and J by 8 bases. This CDR3 has 16 residues. CDR1 and CDR2 (germline): SEHNR, FQNEAQ (reference sequence). CDR3 in DNA: TGTGCCAGCAGCTTAGCGTCGGGGGCAGGGGGATTCGGCTACACCTTC. This encodes CASSLASGAGGFGYTF.

This clonotype showed up many times. The chain links TRBV19 to TRBJ2-7; maybe TRBD1 (6 bases). Looked up from germline, CDR1 is LNHDA and CDR2 is SQIVND (reference sequence). Trimming took off 4 bases at V and 0 bases at J, with 10 bases between the two ends. CDR3 size: 14 residues. CDR3 sequence (DNA): TGTGCCAGTAGTAGACAGGTTAGCTCCTACGAGCAGTACTTC. Translation: CASSRQVSSYEQYF.